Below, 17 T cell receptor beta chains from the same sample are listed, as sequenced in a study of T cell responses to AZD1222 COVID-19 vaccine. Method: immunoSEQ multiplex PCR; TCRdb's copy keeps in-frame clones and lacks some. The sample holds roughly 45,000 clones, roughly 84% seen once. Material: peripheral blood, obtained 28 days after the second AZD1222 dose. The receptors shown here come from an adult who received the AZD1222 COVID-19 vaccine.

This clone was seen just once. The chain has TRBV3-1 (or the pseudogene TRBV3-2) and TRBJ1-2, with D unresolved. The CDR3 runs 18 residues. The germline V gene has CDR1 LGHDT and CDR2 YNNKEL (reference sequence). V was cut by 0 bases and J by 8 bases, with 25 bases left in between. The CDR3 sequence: CASSQDSVGLGRRQGYTF. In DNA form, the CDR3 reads TGTGCCAGCAGCCAAGATAGCGTAGGATTAGGGAGAAGGCAAGGCTACACCTTC.

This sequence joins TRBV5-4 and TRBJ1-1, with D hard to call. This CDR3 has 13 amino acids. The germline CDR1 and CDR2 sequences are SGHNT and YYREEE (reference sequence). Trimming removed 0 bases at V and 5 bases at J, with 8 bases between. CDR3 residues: CASSLGGRTEAFF. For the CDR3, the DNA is TGTGCCAGCAGCTTGGGCGGGAGAACTGAAGCTTTCTTT.

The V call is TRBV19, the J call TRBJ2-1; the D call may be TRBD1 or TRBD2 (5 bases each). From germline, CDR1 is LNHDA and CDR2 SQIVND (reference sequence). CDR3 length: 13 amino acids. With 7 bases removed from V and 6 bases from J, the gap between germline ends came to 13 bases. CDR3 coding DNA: TGTGCCAGTACCAGATGGGACGGCAATGAGCAGTTCTTC. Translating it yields CASTRWDGNEQFF.

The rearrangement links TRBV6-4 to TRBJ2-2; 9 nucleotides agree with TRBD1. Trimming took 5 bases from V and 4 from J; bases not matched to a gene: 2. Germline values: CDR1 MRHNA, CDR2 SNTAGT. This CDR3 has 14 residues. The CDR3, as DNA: TGTGCCAGCAGTCGGACAGGGGTCACCGGGGAGCTGTTTTTT. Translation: CASSRTGVTGELFF.

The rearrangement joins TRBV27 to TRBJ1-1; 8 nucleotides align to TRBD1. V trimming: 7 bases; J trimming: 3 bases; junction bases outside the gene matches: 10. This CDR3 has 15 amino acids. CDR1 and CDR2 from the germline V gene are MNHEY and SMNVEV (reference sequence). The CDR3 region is CASTPRPGGYTEAFF. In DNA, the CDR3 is TGTGCCAGCACCCCCCGGCCAGGGGGCTACACTGAAGCTTTCTTT.

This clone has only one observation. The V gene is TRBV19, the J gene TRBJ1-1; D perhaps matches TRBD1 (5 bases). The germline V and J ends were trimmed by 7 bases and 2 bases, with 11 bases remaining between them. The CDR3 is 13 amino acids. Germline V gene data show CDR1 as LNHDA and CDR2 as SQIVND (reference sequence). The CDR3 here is CASTGRGNTEAFF. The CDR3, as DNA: TGTGCCAGTACGGGGCGGGGTAACACTGAAGCTTTCTTT.

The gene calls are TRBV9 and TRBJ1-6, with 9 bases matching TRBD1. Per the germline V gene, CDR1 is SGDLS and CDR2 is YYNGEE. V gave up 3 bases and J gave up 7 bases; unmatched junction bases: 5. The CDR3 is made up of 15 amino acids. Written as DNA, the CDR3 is TGTGCCAGCAGCGAGGGACAGGGATTAAATTCACCCCTCCACTTT. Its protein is CASSEGQGLNSPLHF.

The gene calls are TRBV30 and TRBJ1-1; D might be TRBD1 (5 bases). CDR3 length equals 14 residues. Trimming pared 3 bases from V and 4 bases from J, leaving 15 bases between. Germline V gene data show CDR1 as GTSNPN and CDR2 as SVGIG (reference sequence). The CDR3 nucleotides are TGTGCCTGGAGGTGGAGGGGCCGAGGCACTGAAGCTTTCTTT. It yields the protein CAWRWRGRGTEAFF.

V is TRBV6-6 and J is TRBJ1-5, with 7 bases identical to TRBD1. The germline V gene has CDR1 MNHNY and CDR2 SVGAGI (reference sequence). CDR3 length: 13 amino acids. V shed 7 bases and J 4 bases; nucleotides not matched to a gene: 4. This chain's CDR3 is CASIGTDNQPQHF. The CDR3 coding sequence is TGTGCCAGCATAGGGACAGATAATCAGCCCCAGCATTTT.

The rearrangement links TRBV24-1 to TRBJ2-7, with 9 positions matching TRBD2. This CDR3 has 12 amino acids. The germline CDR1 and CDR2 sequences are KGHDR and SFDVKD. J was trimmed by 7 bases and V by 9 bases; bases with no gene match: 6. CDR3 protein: CATRGRGGEQYF. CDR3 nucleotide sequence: TGTGCCACCCGCGGGAGGGGTGGAGAGCAGTACTTC.

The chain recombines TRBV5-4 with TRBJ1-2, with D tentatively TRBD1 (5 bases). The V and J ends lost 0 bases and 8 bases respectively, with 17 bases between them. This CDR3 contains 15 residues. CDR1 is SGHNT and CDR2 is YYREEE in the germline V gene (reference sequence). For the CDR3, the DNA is TGTGCCAGCAGCTTGGACGGTGGGGGAAGTCACGGCTACACCTTC. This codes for CASSLDGGGSHGYTF.

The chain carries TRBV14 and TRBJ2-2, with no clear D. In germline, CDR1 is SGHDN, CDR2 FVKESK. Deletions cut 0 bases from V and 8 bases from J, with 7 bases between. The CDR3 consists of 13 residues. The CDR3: CASSQDLRGELFF. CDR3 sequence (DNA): TGTGCCAGCAGCCAAGATCTGAGGGGGGAGCTGTTTTTT.

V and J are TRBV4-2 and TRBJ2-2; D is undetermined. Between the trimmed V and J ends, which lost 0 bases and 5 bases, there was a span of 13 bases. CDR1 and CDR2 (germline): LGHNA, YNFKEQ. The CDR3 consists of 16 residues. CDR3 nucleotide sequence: TGTGCCAGCAGCCAAGATCGTTTGGTGTGGACCGGGGAGCTGTTTTTT. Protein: CASSQDRLVWTGELFF.

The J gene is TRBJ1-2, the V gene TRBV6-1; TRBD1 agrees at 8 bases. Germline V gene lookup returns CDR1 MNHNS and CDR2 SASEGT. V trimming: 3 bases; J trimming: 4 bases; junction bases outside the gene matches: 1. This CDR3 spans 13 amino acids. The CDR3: CASSETGVYGYTF. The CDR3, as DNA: TGTGCCAGCAGTGAGACAGGGGTCTATGGCTACACCTTC.

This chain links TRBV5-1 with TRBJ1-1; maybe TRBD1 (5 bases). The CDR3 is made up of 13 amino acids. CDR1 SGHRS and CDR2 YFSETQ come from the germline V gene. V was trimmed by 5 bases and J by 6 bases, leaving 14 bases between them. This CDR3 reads CASRQEGKAEAFF. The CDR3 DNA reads TGCGCCAGCAGACAGGAAGGGAAGGCTGAAGCTTTCTTT. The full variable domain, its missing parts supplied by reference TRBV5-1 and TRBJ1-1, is KAGVTQTPRYLIKTRGQQVTLSCSPISGHRSVSWYQQTPGQGLQFLFEYFSETQRNKGNFPGRFSGRQFSNSRSEMNVSTLELGDSALYLCASRQEGKAEAFFGQGTRLTVV.

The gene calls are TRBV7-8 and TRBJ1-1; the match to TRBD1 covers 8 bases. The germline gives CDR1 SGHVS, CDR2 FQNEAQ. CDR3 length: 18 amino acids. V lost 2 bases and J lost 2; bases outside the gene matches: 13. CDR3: CASSLRTGPGHQNTEAFF. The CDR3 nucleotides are TGTGCCAGCAGCTTAAGGACAGGGCCGGGACACCAAAACACTGAAGCTTTCTTT.

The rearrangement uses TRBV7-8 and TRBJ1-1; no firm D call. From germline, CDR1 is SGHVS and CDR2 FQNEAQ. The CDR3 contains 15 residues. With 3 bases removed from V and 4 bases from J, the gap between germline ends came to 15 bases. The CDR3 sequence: CASSFRGITGTEAFF. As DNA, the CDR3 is TGTGCCAGCAGCTTTAGAGGCATAACGGGCACTGAAGCTTTCTTT.